These 15 T cell receptor beta chains originate from one sample sequenced in a study of T-cell reconstitution after alpha-beta-depleted transplantation in children (dated by TCRdb to the mid-2010s). Library construction relied on PCR. Sequencing used an Illumina HiSeq 2500. Molecular barcoding was employed in the preparation of TCR libraries, with unique molecular identifiers being used to normalize TCRbeta repertoire quantification. In TCRdb, the public reads were trimmed at Q25 with fastp and aligned with MiXCR, with productive beta chains retained. Merged by CDR3 protein, the rows form single entries marked with the most common genes and DNA. Within this sample are 610,000 or so distinct CDR3 sequences, with 25% to 30% of them counted one time only. Approximately 39% of the sample belongs to the ten largest clones. The sample's treatment or condition, from its label and the paper: allogeneic hematopoietic cell transplantation with graft depleted of TCRalphabeta T cells and CD19 B cells.

Sequencing used PBMCs, obtained before TCRalphabeta/CD19-depleted stem cell transplant. Source of these receptors: a boy under two years old with Wiskott-Aldrich syndrome, due to receive a stem cell transplant.

The chain couples TRBV4-1 to TRBJ1-2; 9 nucleotides match TRBD1. CDR1 and CDR2 (germline): MGHRA, YSYEKL. The CDR3 totals 15 residues. V was pared by 4 bases and J by 4 bases, with 7 bases of the junction left unmatched. CDR3 DNA sequence: TGCGCCAGCAGCCGCTGGACGGGACAGGGCTATGGCTACACCTTC. As protein: CASSRWTGQGYGYTF.

The V and J genes are TRBV20-1 and TRBJ1-2; perhaps TRBD1 as D (5 bases). Germline loops: CDR1 DFQATT, CDR2 SNEGSKA (reference sequence). V lost 1 base, J lost 4 bases, and 10 bases lay in between. The CDR3 consists of 13 residues. This CDR3 reads CSARGGAGYGYTF. CDR3 DNA sequence: TGCAGTGCTAGAGGGGGCGCAGGCTATGGCTACACCTTC.

The V gene is TRBV5-1, the J gene TRBJ2-2; 7 bases map to TRBD2. The CDR3 totals 15 residues. Germline V lookup: CDR1 SGHRS, CDR2 YFSETQ. V was clipped by 4 bases and J by 5 bases; unmatched bases: 8. CDR3 DNA: TGCGCCAGCAGCCTAGCGGACTACCAAACCGGGGAGCTGTTTTTT. Its translation is CASSLADYQTGELFF. Looking up the rest from reference TRBV5-1 and TRBJ2-2 gives the full variable domain: KAGVTQTPRYLIKTRGQQVTLSCSPISGHRSVSWYQQTPGQGLQFLFEYFSETQRNKGNFPGRFSGRQFSNSRSEMNVSTLELGDSALYLCASSLADYQTGELFFGEGSRLTVL.

This chain uses TRBV12-3 or TRBV12-4 with TRBJ2-3, with D hard to call. This CDR3 has 12 residues. V shed 6 bases and J shed 5 bases, with 9 bases lying between them. The CDR3 sequence is CASSPQVDTQYF. The DNA of the CDR3 is TGTGCCAGCAGCCCGCAAGTAGATACGCAGTATTTT.

CDR3 in DNA: TGTGCCTGGAGTCAAGAAATCTACGAGCAGTACTTC. Translated, it gives CAWSQEIYEQYF. The rearrangement uses TRBV30 and TRBJ2-7, with unresolved D. The CDR3 is 12 residues long. Trimming pared 2 bases from V and 3 bases from J, leaving 8 bases between. Germline CDR1 GTSNPN, CDR2 SVGIG (reference sequence).

Only a few counts were recorded for this clonotype. This rearrangement joins TRBV25-1 to TRBJ2-1; D is possibly TRBD1 (6 bases). Germline V gene sequence: CDR1 MGHDK, CDR2 SYGVNS. The CDR3 consists of 12 residues. The V gene lost 2 bases and the J gene lost 12 bases, with 11 bases spanning the gap. CDR3 sequence: CASSEQIQGQFF. In DNA form, the CDR3 reads TGTGCCAGCAGTGAACAAATACAGGGGCAGTTCTTC.

This clonotype was detected a few times. The chain is built from TRBV12-3 or TRBV12-4 and TRBJ2-7; 10 nucleotides line up with TRBD1. The V segment lost 6 bases and the J segment 4 bases; nucleotides outside the gene matches: 12. The length of the CDR3 is 16 residues. CDR3 residues: CASSPQARTGGYEQYF. The CDR3 DNA sequence: TGTGCCAGCAGCCCCCAGGCCCGGACAGGGGGGTACGAGCAGTACTTC.

This clonotype was observed a handful of times. J is TRBJ1-1 and V is TRBV7-6; D may be TRBD1 (5 bases). The CDR3 is 14 amino acids. The germline V and J ends were trimmed by 6 bases and 0 bases, with 11 bases remaining between them. Germline values: CDR1 SGHVS, CDR2 FNYEAQ. CDR3 region: CASRSGRMNTEAFF. CDR3 DNA: TGTGCCAGCAGATCAGGGCGGATGAACACTGAAGCTTTCTTT.

This clonotype was seen only a few times. J is TRBJ2-7 and V is TRBV20-1, with D unresolved. The V gene's germline CDR1 is DFQATT and CDR2 SNEGSKA (reference sequence). CDR3 length equals 12 residues. Trimming pared 0 bases from V and 4 bases from J, leaving 7 bases between. The CDR3 DNA reads TGCAGTGCTAGAGATCCCCAATACGAGCAGTACTTC. Its protein is CSARDPQYEQYF.

In its sample, this clonotype was seen once. This chain uses TRBV7-9 with TRBJ1-4; 7 positions agree with TRBD1. In germline, CDR1 is SEHNR, CDR2 FQNEAQ (reference sequence). This CDR3 has 15 residues. Losses at the gene ends were 0 bases for V and 7 bases for J; bases not matched to a gene: 5. CDR3 bases: TGTGCCAGCAGCTTAGCGAGGGGGCTCGGTGAAAAACTGTTTTTT. It specifies CASSLARGLGEKLFF.

This clonotype was seen a handful of times. This rearrangement joins TRBV27 to TRBJ2-5; D is possibly TRBD1 (6 bases). There are 14 residues in the CDR3. Germline V gene lookup returns CDR1 MNHEY and CDR2 SMNVEV (reference sequence). V was trimmed by 5 bases and J by 1 base, leaving 11 bases between them. The chain's CDR3 is CASSPVDSQETQYF. The CDR3 DNA reads as TGTGCCAGCAGTCCCGTGGACAGCCAAGAGACCCAGTACTTC.

Only a few counts were recorded for this clonotype. The chain links TRBV6-5 to TRBJ2-7; D remains ambiguous. V shed 2 bases and J shed 0 bases, with 11 bases lying between them. Germline V gene sequence: CDR1 MNHEY, CDR2 SVGAGI. The CDR3 is 15 amino acids. CDR3 in DNA: TGTGCCAGCAGTTACAAGCGCTCGAGCTCCTACGAGCAGTACTTC. It is translated as CASSYKRSSSYEQYF.

This chain connects TRBV20-1 to TRBJ1-5, with a tentative D call TRBD1 (6 bases). CDR3 size: 17 residues. The ends were cut back, 3 bases at V and 9 bases at J, with 27 bases in the middle. Germline values: CDR1 DFQATT, CDR2 SNEGSKA (reference sequence). CDR3 sequence reads: CSARTGATVQGRAPQHF. CDR3 sequence (DNA): TGCAGTGCTAGGACGGGGGCAACTGTCCAGGGCCGTGCGCCCCAGCATTTT.

This chain connects TRBV10-3 to TRBJ2-5; D may be TRBD2 (7 bases). V lost 4 bases, J lost 5 bases, and 14 bases lay in between. The CDR3 sequence is 14 residues long. Germline-derived CDR1 and CDR2 are ENHRY and SYGVKD. This chain's CDR3 is CAISAAGDTETQYF. In DNA form, the CDR3 reads TGTGCCATCAGTGCCGCGGGGGACACGGAGACCCAGTACTTC.

In its sample, this clonotype was seen a few times. CDR3 nucleotides: TGCGCCAGCAGCGCCAGACTAGCGGGAGAGTCCGAGCAGTACTTC. This codes for CASSARLAGESEQYF. The chain couples TRBV5-1 to TRBJ2-7, with 12 bases identical to TRBD2. This CDR3 is 15 amino acids long. The V segment lost 4 bases and the J segment 6 bases; nucleotides outside the gene matches: 8. From germline, CDR1 is SGHRS and CDR2 YFSETQ. The variable domain in full, with the rest retrieved from reference TRBV5-1 and TRBJ2-7, is KAGVTQTPRYLIKTRGQQVTLSCSPISGHRSVSWYQQTPGQGLQFLFEYFSETQRNKGNFPGRFSGRQFSNSRSEMNVSTLELGDSALYLCASSARLAGESEQYFGPGTRLTVT.